These 24 T cell receptor beta chains were all obtained from the same sample, sequenced in a study of blood T cell repertoires in COVID-19. TCRdb keeps only in-frame clones here, not all; method: immunoSEQ multiplex PCR. The sample carries fewer than 110,000 clones, 89% recorded once. Sequencing was carried out using peripheral blood. The receptors shown here come from a woman aged 60 to 75 with acute or convalescent COVID-19.

The chain combines TRBV5-1 with TRBJ1-5; weak D call: TRBD1 (6 bases). V gave up 1 base and J gave up 4 bases, with 12 bases separating them. The germline CDR1 and CDR2 sequences are SGHRS and YFSETQ. CDR3 length equals 15 residues. The CDR3 coding sequence is TGCGCCAGCAGCTTGAGTGGGACAACTAATCAGCCCCAGCATTTT. It translates to CASSLSGTTNQPQHF.

The chain joins TRBV24-1 to TRBJ2-1; perhaps TRBD2 as D (6 bases). Trimming took off 3 bases at V and 3 bases at J, with 14 bases between the two ends. The germline CDR1 and CDR2 sequences are KGHDR and SFDVKD. CDR3 size: 16 residues. This CDR3 reads CATSDGLATHYNEQFF. DNA for the CDR3: TGTGCCACCAGTGATGGGCTAGCGACTCACTACAATGAGCAGTTCTTC.

V and J are TRBV11-2 and TRBJ2-1; 12 positions match TRBD2. The CDR3 contains 15 residues. The V and J ends lost 3 bases and 11 bases, in that order; junction bases with no gene match: 8. Germline assignment: CDR1 SGHAT and CDR2 FQNNGV. CDR3 sequence (DNA): TGTGCCAGCAGCTTTGGGCTAGCGGGAGGGATAAAGCAGTTCTTC. Protein product: CASSFGLAGGIKQFF.

This chain links TRBV27 with TRBJ1-2; D is possibly TRBD1 (5 bases). Trimming stripped 2 bases from V and 1 base from J, with 14 bases between. The CDR3 has 16 residues. Per the germline V gene, CDR1 is MNHEY and CDR2 is SMNVEV (reference sequence). The chain's CDR3 is CASSLGPGGNNYGYTF. CDR3 DNA sequence: TGTGCCAGCAGTTTAGGGCCCGGGGGTAATAACTATGGCTACACCTTC.

V is TRBV20-1 and J is TRBJ2-1; TRBD2 agrees at 8 bases. The CDR3 spans 11 residues. Germline-derived CDR1 and CDR2 are DFQATT and SNEGSKA (reference sequence). The ends lost 5 bases at V and 10 bases at J; junction bases unmatched: 4. CDR3 sequence: CSASLAGEQFF. In DNA form, the CDR3 reads TGCAGTGCTTCTTTAGCGGGGGAGCAGTTCTTC.

This sequence joins TRBV28 and TRBJ2-6, with 7 bases aligning to TRBD1. Germline V gene data show CDR1 as MDHEN and CDR2 as SYDVKM. The V and J ends lost 6 bases and 1 base, in that order; junction bases with no gene match: 6. This CDR3 has 16 residues. CDR3 protein: CASSQDRRSGANVLTF. CDR3 DNA sequence: TGTGCCAGCAGCCAGGACAGGAGATCTGGGGCCAACGTCCTGACTTTC.

The chain recombines TRBV29-1 with TRBJ1-1; the D gene is possibly TRBD1 (5 bases). The germline V gene has CDR1 SQVTM and CDR2 ANQGSEA. V shed 6 bases and J shed 0 bases, with 17 bases lying between them. This CDR3 is built from 15 residues. The CDR3 reads CSVVRQLLMNTEAFF. CDR3 sequence (DNA): TGCAGCGTGGTACGACAGCTGTTGATGAACACTGAAGCTTTCTTT.

The chain uses TRBV6-1 and TRBJ2-7, with 10 bases fitting TRBD2. CDR3 size: 17 residues. Trimming took 0 bases from V and 9 from J; bases not matched to a gene: 14. The germline V gene has CDR1 MNHNS and CDR2 SASEGT. As DNA, the CDR3 is TGTGCCAGCAGTGAAGCGCTAACTAGCGGGACCGCCTATCGGCAGTACTTC. It specifies CASSEALTSGTAYRQYF.

J is TRBJ2-5 and V is TRBV11-2; 11 bases agree with TRBD2. The length of the CDR3 is 15 residues. Germline lookup yields CDR1 SGHAT and CDR2 FQNNGV. V trimming: 5 bases; J trimming: 5 bases; junction bases outside the gene matches: 7. CDR3 sequence reads: CASSVSGRAYETQYF. Here the CDR3 DNA reads TGTGCCAGCAGCGTTAGCGGGAGGGCCTATGAGACCCAGTACTTC.

This clone was detected only a few times. The gene calls are TRBV19 and TRBJ1-1, with D tentatively TRBD1 (6 bases). This CDR3 spans 15 amino acids. Germline V gene sequence: CDR1 LNHDA, CDR2 SQIVND (reference sequence). The germline V and J ends were trimmed by 5 bases and 2 bases, with 15 bases remaining between them. The CDR3 DNA is TGTGCCAGTAGTCCCCAGGGGTGGGGAAACACTGAAGCTTTCTTT. This sequence encodes CASSPQGWGNTEAFF.

The chain's CDR3 is CASSSNPASGSSEQFF. The CDR3 bases are TGCGCCAGCAGTTCGAACCCGGCTAGCGGGAGCAGTGAGCAGTTCTTC. This chain connects TRBV5-1 to TRBJ2-1; 10 bases line up with TRBD2. The V and J ends lost 5 bases and 9 bases, in that order; junction bases with no gene match: 14. Germline V lookup: CDR1 SGHRS, CDR2 YFSETQ. CDR3 length equals 16 residues.

In its sample, this clone was seen once. This chain uses TRBV5-1 with TRBJ2-7; 8 bases line up with TRBD2. V lost 4 bases to trimming and J lost 5 bases; unmatched junction nucleotides: 8. CDR3 size: 14 residues. Germline loops: CDR1 SGHRS, CDR2 YFSETQ. The chain's CDR3 is CASSNGLAGNEQYF. CDR3 sequence (DNA): TGCGCCAGCAGCAACGGACTAGCAGGTAACGAGCAGTACTTC.

The count of this clone is one. This chain links TRBV7-3 with TRBJ2-1, with 7 bases aligning to TRBD2. The CDR3 totals 16 residues. Losses at the gene ends were 2 bases for V and 0 bases for J; bases not matched to a gene: 4. The germline V gene encodes CDR1 SGHTA and CDR2 FQGTGA. The CDR3 region is CASSLYGGSSYNEQFF. CDR3 nucleotide sequence: TGTGCCAGCAGCTTATACGGGGGGAGCTCCTACAATGAGCAGTTCTTC.

The chain has TRBV29-1 and TRBJ2-2; 7 nucleotides match TRBD1. This CDR3 has 15 residues. After removal of 1 base from V and 0 bases from J, the junction contained 2 bases not matched to a gene. Germline V lookup: CDR1 SQVTM, CDR2 ANQGSEA. The CDR3 DNA is TGCAGCGTTGAAGGGGGACAGACGAACACCGGGGAGCTGTTTTTT. Amino acid sequence: CSVEGGQTNTGELFF.

This clone is a singleton in its sample. The CDR3 sequence: CASSGLAGHYEQYF. The CDR3 DNA reads as TGTGCCAGTAGCGGCCTAGCGGGCCACTACGAGCAGTACTTC. This chain links TRBV19 with TRBJ2-7; the match to TRBD2 covers 8 bases. Germline lookup yields CDR1 LNHDA and CDR2 SQIVND (reference sequence). V was pared by 6 bases and J by 3 bases, with 7 bases of the junction left unmatched. The CDR3 contains 14 residues.

The chain carries TRBV6-1 and TRBJ1-2; tentative D call: TRBD1 (6 bases). V was cut by 0 bases and J by 11 bases, with 10 bases left in between. Germline CDR1 is MNHNS and CDR2 is SASEGT. The CDR3 is 12 amino acids. CDR3 in DNA: TGTGCCAGCAGTGAAGCTAGGGGGAGTTACACCTTC. It specifies CASSEARGSYTF.

The chain has TRBV28 and TRBJ1-2; possibly TRBD1 for D (6 bases). Germline V CDR1 and CDR2: MDHEN, SYDVKM. The CDR3 sequence is 14 residues long. Trimming left V 5 bases short and J 1 base short, with 11 bases between. DNA of the CDR3: TGTGCCAGCAGTCGGGGGGGCGGTAACTATGGCTACACCTTC. It is translated as CASSRGGGNYGYTF.

This rearrangement joins TRBV12-5 to TRBJ1-5, with 9 nucleotides matching TRBD1. CDR3 length equals 14 residues. The J segment lost 6 bases and the V segment lost 9 bases, leaving 9 bases of the junction unmatched. Germline lookup yields CDR1 LGHNT and CDR2 FRNRAP. The chain's CDR3 is CASDPGQGGQPQHF. In DNA form, the CDR3 reads TGTGCTAGCGACCCGGGACAGGGTGGTCAGCCCCAGCATTTT.

The rearrangement joins TRBV3-1 (or the pseudogene TRBV3-2) to TRBJ1-6; TRBD1 matches 7 bases. CDR3 size: 13 residues. The J segment lost 9 bases and the V segment lost 4 bases, leaving 3 bases of the junction unmatched. CDR1 and CDR2 (germline): LGHDT, YNNKEL (reference sequence). The CDR3 nucleotides are TGTGCCAGCAGCCTAACAGGGGCTTCACCCCTCCACTTT. It specifies CASSLTGASPLHF.

The chain uses TRBV28 and TRBJ2-1; 8 nucleotides align to TRBD2. V lost 3 bases and J lost 6; bases outside the gene matches: 4. The CDR3 spans 14 residues. Germline CDR1 reads MDHEN; CDR2 reads SYDVKM. The CDR3 DNA reads as TGTGCCAGCAGTTTCCGCGGGACTAGCAATGAGCAGTTCTTC. Translation gives CASSFRGTSNEQFF.

J is TRBJ2-1 and V is TRBV10-3, with 7 bases matching TRBD1. The CDR3 has 14 residues. The junction had 10 bases not matched to a gene; V was cut back by 6 bases and J by 8 bases. The germline V gene encodes CDR1 ENHRY and CDR2 SYGVKD. CDR3 coding DNA: TGTGCCATCAGGGCTAATCAGGGGGTCGATGAGCAGTTCTTC. It yields the protein CAIRANQGVDEQFF.

The genes are TRBV5-4 and TRBJ1-6; tentative D call: TRBD1 (5 bases). The CDR3 runs 15 residues. Between the trimmed V and J ends, which lost 0 bases and 10 bases, there was a span of 14 bases. The germline CDR1 and CDR2 sequences are SGHNT and YYREEE (reference sequence). CDR3 protein: CASSLGAPGVSPLHF. The CDR3 DNA reads as TGTGCCAGCAGCTTGGGGGCCCCGGGGGTCTCACCCCTCCACTTT.

This chain joins TRBV10-3 and TRBJ1-1; D uncertain. Germline assignment: CDR1 ENHRY and CDR2 SYGVKD. The CDR3 covers 18 residues. Trimming removed 0 bases at V and 4 bases at J, with 21 bases between. The CDR3 coding sequence is TGTGCCATCAGTGAGTCCGCGGGGTTTGGAGGGCTAGGCACTGAAGCTTTCTTT. Protein sequence: CAISESAGFGGLGTEAFF.

V gene TRBV9 combines with J gene TRBJ2-2, with TRBD2 identical over 8 bases. This CDR3 has 15 amino acids. The ends lost 0 bases at V and 7 bases at J; junction bases unmatched: 5. Germline V lookup: CDR1 SGDLS, CDR2 YYNGEE. In DNA, the CDR3 is TGTGCCAGCAGCGTAGTTTCGGGAGGGATCGGGGAGCTGTTTTTT. It specifies CASSVVSGGIGELFF.